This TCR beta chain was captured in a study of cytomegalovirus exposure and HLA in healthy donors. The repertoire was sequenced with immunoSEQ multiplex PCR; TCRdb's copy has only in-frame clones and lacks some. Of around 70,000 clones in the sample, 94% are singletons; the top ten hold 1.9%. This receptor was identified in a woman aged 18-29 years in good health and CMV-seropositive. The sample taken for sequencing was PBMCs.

The CDR3 is CASSKARGRKETQYF. As DNA, the CDR3 is TGTGCCAGCAGCAAAGCTCGAGGCAGAAAAGAGACCCAGTACTTC. The rearrangement links TRBV21-1 to TRBJ2-5; the listed D gene, TRBD2, was not tested against the DNA. TRBV21-1 is classified as a pseudogene. The CDR3 length is 15 residues.